Each of the 10 T cell receptor beta chains below was sequenced from the same sample in a study of blood T cell repertoires in COVID-19. Sequenced by immunoSEQ multiplex PCR; TCRdb stores in-frame clones only, minus some. This table has fewer than 350,000 clones, over 75% appearing once. Sequenced: peripheral blood. The receptors were gathered from a man younger than 30 with active or convalescent COVID-19.

V gene TRBV3-1 (or the pseudogene TRBV3-2) combines with J gene TRBJ1-2, with D possibly matching TRBD1 (5 bases). Trimming took off 6 bases at V and 0 bases at J, with 29 bases between the two ends. Germline V CDR1 and CDR2: LGHDT, YNNKEL (reference sequence). The CDR3 loop spans 20 amino acids. CDR3 coding DNA: TGTGCCAGCAGTCATGGTAAATTAAAGACAGAAAATCCTACTAACTATGGCTACACCTTC. Translation: CASSHGKLKTENPTNYGYTF.

The chain links TRBV9 to TRBJ2-2; 8 bases are shared with TRBD2. Germline V CDR1 and CDR2: SGDLS, YYNGEE. V lost 10 bases to trimming and J lost 7 bases; unmatched junction nucleotides: 12. The CDR3 covers 14 residues. CDR3 in amino acids: CASGGGTSGGELFF. The CDR3 coding sequence is TGTGCCTCCGGCGGGGGGACTTCGGGCGGGGAGCTGTTTTTT.

This chain joins TRBV7-9 and TRBJ2-5; 7 nucleotides line up with TRBD2. Germline loops: CDR1 SEHNR, CDR2 FQNEAQ (reference sequence). The CDR3 runs 13 residues. With V trimmed by 3 bases and J by 3 bases, 1 base remained unmatched. DNA of the CDR3: TGTGCCAGCAGCTTCAGCGGGGAAGAGACCCAGTACTTC. Amino acid sequence: CASSFSGEETQYF.

This chain connects TRBV5-1 to TRBJ1-5, with D possibly being TRBD1 (5 bases). Germline CDR1 reads SGHRS; CDR2 reads YFSETQ. The CDR3 length is 15 residues. V lost 2 bases and J 3 bases, leaving 12 bases between the germline ends. The CDR3 sequence is CASSLGDSHNQPQHF. CDR3 bases: TGCGCCAGCAGCTTAGGAGACAGCCACAATCAGCCCCAGCATTTT.

The V call is TRBV10-1, the J call TRBJ1-1; D may be TRBD1 (5 bases). V dropped 3 bases and J dropped 10 bases, with 12 bases sitting between them. CDR3 length: 12 residues. The V gene's germline CDR1 is WNHNN and CDR2 SYGVQD (reference sequence). The CDR3 loop reads CASSELKGPAFF. The CDR3 coding sequence is TGCGCCAGCAGTGAATTGAAGGGGCCAGCTTTCTTT.

The rearrangement uses TRBV20-1 and TRBJ2-7, with TRBD2 matching over 8 bases. Germline V lookup: CDR1 DFQATT, CDR2 SNEGSKA (reference sequence). V was pared by 7 bases and J by 7 bases, with 6 bases of the junction left unmatched. The length of the CDR3 is 11 residues. CDR3 sequence (DNA): TGCAGTGTCCCGGGGGGGTGGGAGCAGTACTTC. This translates into CSVPGGWEQYF.

The chain is built from TRBV7-8 and TRBJ1-6; no definite D call. The length of the CDR3 is 14 residues. Germline V lookup: CDR1 SGHVS, CDR2 FQNEAQ. Trimming removed 0 bases at V and 10 bases at J, with 10 bases between. The chain's CDR3 is CASSLALGESPLHF. CDR3 DNA: TGTGCCAGCAGCTTAGCGCTTGGAGAGTCACCCCTCCACTTT.

V is TRBV6-6 and J is TRBJ1-5; 9 bases are shared with TRBD1. Germline CDR1 and CDR2: MNHNY and SVGAGI (reference sequence). Losses at the gene ends were 2 bases for V and 0 bases for J; bases not matched to a gene: 2. The CDR3 is 16 residues long. CDR3 sequence: CASSYTGQGSNQPQHF. The CDR3, as DNA: TGTGCCAGCAGTTACACGGGACAGGGTAGCAATCAGCCCCAGCATTTT.

The CDR3 DNA is TGCGCCAGCAGCTTGGCCGGGGATGAAAAACTGTTTTTT. Its translation is CASSLAGDEKLFF. V is TRBV5-1 and J is TRBJ1-4; no reliable D call. The CDR3 sequence is 13 residues long. Germline CDR1 reads SGHRS; CDR2 reads YFSETQ. Trimming left V 0 bases short and J 6 bases short, with 6 bases between.

This rearrangement joins TRBV6-6 to TRBJ2-1; unclear D gene. The germline V gene encodes CDR1 MNHNY and CDR2 SVGAGI (reference sequence). This CDR3 has 14 amino acids. Trimming removed 0 bases from V and 8 bases from J, with 11 bases in between. In DNA, the CDR3 is TGTGCCAGCAGTTACTCGAACCCGGGTGATGAGCAGTTCTTC. Protein sequence: CASSYSNPGDEQFF.